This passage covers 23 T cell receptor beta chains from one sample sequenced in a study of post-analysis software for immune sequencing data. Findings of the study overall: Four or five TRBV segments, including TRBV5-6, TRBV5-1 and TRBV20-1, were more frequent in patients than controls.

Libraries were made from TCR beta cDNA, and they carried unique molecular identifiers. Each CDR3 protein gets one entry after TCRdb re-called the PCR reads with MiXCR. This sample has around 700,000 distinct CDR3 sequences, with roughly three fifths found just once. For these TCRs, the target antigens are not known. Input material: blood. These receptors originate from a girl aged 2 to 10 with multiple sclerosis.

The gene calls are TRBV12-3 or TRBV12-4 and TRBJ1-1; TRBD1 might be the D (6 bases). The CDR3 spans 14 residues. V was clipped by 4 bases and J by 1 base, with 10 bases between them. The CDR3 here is CASSSDRTNTEAFF. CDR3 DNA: TGTGCCAGCAGTTCAGACAGGACGAACACTGAAGCTTTCTTT.

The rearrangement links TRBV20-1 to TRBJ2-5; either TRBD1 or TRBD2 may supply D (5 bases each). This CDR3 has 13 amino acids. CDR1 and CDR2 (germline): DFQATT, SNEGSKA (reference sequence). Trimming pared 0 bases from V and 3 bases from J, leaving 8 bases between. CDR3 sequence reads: CSARERGEETQYF. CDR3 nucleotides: TGCAGTGCTAGAGAACGAGGGGAAGAGACCCAGTACTTC.

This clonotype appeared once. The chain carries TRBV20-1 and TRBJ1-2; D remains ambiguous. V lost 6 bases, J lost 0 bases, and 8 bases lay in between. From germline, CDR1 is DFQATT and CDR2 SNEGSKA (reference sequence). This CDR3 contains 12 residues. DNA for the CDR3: TGCAGTGCCCCGGGAGCTAACTATGGCTACACCTTC. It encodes CSAPGANYGYTF.

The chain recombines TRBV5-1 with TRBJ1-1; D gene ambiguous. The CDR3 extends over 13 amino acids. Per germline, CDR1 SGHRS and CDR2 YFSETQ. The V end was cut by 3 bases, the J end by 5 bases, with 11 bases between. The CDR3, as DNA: TGCGCCAGCAGCTCGAATGATTGGACTGAAGCTTTCTTT. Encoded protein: CASSSNDWTEAFF.

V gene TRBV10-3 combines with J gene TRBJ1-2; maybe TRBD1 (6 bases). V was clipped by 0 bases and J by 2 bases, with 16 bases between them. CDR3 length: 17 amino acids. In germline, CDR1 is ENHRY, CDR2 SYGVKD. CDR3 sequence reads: CAISESILTGANYGYTF. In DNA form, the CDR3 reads TGTGCCATCAGTGAGTCGATCCTAACGGGGGCAAACTATGGCTACACCTTC.

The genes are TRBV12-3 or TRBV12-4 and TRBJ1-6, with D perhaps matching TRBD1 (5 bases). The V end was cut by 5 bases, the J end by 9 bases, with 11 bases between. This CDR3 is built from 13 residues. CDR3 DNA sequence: TGTGCCAGCAGTCTCCCAGGGAGTTCACCCCTCCACTTT. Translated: CASSLPGSSPLHF.

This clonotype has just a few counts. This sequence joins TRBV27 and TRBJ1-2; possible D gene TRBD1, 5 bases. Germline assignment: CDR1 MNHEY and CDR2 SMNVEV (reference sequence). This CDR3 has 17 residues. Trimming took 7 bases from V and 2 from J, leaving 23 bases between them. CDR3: CASNPTDHYKDNYGYTF. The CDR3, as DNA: TGTGCCAGCAACCCGACAGACCACTATAAGGACAACTATGGCTACACCTTC.

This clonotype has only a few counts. The CDR3 protein is CASSYSGAGMHTQYF. The DNA for the CDR3 is TGTGCCAGCAGTTACTCAGGCGCAGGGATGCATACCCAGTACTTC. The V gene is TRBV6-5, the J gene TRBJ2-5; D is perhaps TRBD1 (5 bases). Per the germline V gene, CDR1 is MNHEY and CDR2 is SVGAGI. V lost 0 bases and J 8 bases, leaving 16 bases between the germline ends. CDR3 length equals 15 residues.

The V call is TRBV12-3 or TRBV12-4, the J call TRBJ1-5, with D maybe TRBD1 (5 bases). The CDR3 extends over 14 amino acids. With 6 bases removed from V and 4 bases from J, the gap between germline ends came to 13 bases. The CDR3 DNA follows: TGTGCCAGCAGCCGAGGGGTTTCGAATCAGCCCCAGCATTTT. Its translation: CASSRGVSNQPQHF.

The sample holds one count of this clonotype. This chain's CDR3 is CASRAPSLDTEAFF. In nucleotides, the CDR3 is TGTGCCAGCAGGGCCCCCTCTCTGGACACTGAAGCTTTCTTT. V usage is TRBV6-6 and J usage is TRBJ1-1; no reliable D call. This CDR3 region has 14 residues. V was pared by 6 bases and J by 3 bases, with 14 bases between. CDR1 and CDR2 (germline): MNHNY, SVGAGI (reference sequence).

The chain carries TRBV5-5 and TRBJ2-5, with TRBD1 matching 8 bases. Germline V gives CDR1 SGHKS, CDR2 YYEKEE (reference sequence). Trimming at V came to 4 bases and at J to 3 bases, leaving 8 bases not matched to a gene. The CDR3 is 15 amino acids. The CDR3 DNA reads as TGTGCCAGCAGCCAGACACAGGGGGTGAAAGAGACCCAGTACTTC. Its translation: CASSQTQGVKETQYF. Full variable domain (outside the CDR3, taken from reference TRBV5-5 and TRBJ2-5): DAGVTQSPTHLIKTRGQQVTLRCSPISGHKSVSWYQQVLGQGPQFIFQYYEKEERGRGNFPDRFSARQFPNYSSELNVNALLLGDSALYLCASSQTQGVKETQYFGPGTRLLVL.

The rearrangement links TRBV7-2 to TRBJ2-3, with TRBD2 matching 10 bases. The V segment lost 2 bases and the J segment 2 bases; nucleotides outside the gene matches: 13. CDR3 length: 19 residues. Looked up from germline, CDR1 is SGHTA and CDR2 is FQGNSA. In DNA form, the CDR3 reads TGTGCCAGCAGCTTAATAGGTCGCGGACTAGCGGCAACCACAGATACGCAGTATTTT. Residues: CASSLIGRGLAATTDTQYF.

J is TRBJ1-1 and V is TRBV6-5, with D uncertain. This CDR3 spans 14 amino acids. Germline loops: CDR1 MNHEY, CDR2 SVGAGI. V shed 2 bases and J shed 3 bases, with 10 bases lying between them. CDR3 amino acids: CASSYQRMDTEAFF. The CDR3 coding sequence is TGTGCCAGCAGTTACCAAAGGATGGACACTGAAGCTTTCTTT.

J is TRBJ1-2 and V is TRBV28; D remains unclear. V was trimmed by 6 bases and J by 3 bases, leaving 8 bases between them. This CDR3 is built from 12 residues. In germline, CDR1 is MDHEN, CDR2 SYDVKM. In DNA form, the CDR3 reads TGTGCCAGCAGCCCCGCGGACTATGGCTACACCTTC. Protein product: CASSPADYGYTF.

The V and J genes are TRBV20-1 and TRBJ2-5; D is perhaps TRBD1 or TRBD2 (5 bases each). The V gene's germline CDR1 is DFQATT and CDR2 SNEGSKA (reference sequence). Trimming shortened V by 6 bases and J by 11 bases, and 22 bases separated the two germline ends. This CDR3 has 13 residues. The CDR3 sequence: CSAPGPANNEQYF. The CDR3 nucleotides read TGCAGTGCCCCGGGACCAGCAAACAATGAGCAGTACTTC.

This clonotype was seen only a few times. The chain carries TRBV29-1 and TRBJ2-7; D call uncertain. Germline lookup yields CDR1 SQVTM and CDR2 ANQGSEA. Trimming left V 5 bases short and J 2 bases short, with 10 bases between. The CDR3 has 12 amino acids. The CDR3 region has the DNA TGCAGCGTTAGAGAAGGACCCTACGAGCAGTACTTC. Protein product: CSVREGPYEQYF.

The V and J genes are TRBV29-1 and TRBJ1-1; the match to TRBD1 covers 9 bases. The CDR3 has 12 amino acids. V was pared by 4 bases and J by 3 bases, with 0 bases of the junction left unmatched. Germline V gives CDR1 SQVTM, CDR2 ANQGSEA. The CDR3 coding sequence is TGCAGCGTTGGGGACAGGGACACTGAAGCTTTCTTT. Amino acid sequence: CSVGDRDTEAFF.

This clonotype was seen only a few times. The CDR3: CASSKAAANYGYTF. CDR3 nucleotide sequence: TGTGCCAGCAGTAAAGCCGCAGCGAACTATGGCTACACCTTC. The V and J genes are TRBV6-5 and TRBJ1-2; D remains unclear. The V end lost 5 bases, the J end lost 2 bases, and 12 bases lay between the germline ends. Germline V lookup: CDR1 MNHEY, CDR2 SVGAGI. The CDR3 consists of 14 residues.

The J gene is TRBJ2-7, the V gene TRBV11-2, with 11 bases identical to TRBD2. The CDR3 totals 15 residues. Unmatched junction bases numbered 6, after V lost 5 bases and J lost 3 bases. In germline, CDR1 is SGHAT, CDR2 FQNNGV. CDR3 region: CASSPGLADFYEQYF. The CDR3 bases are TGTGCCAGCAGCCCGGGACTAGCGGACTTCTACGAGCAGTACTTC. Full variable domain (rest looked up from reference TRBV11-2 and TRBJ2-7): EAGVAQSPRYKIIEKRQSVAFWCNPISGHATLYWYQQILGQGPKLLIQFQNNGVVDDSQLPKDRFSAERLKGVDSTLKIQPAKLEDSAVYLCASSPGLADFYEQYFGPGTRLTVT.

CDR3 nucleotides: TGCAGCGTTGACAGGGGAGCGAGTGGGGGCTACACCTTC. Protein sequence: CSVDRGASGGYTF. This rearrangement joins TRBV29-1 to TRBJ1-2; possibly TRBD1 for D (6 bases). CDR3 length: 13 amino acids. Germline CDR1 reads SQVTM; CDR2 reads ANQGSEA. With 3 bases removed from V and 8 bases from J, the gap between germline ends came to 16 bases.

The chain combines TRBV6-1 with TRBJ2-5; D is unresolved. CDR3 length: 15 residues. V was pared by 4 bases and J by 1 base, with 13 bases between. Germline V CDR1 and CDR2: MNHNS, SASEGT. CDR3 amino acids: CASSGGVEIQETQYF. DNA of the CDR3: TGTGCCAGCAGTGGTGGAGTGGAGATCCAAGAGACCCAGTACTTC.

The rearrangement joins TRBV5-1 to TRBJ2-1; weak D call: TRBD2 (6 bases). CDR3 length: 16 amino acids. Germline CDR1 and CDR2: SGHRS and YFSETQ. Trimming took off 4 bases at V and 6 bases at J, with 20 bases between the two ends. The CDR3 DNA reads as TGCGCCAGCAGCCCTGTGCTGGGGGGAAAGCGCAATGAGCAGTTCTTC. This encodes CASSPVLGGKRNEQFF.

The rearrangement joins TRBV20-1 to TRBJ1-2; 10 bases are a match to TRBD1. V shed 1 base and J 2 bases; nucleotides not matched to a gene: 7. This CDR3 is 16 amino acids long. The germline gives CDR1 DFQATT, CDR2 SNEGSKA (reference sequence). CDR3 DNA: TGCAGTGCTAGAGTGGACAGGGGGGCTCAGAACTATGGCTACACCTTC. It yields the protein CSARVDRGAQNYGYTF.